The present TCR beta chain was sequenced within a study of identical twins. General study results and limits: Beta out-of-frame sequences showed weaker excess twin sharing.

CDR1 is ENHRY and CDR2 is SYGVKD in the germline V gene. Trimming took off 9 bases at V and 9 bases at J, with 24 bases between the two ends. The CDR3 spans 15 residues. TCRdb re-called the 5' RACE reads with MiXCR, one entry per CDR3 protein. Of around 100,000 distinct CDR3 sequences listed, roughly 6% were seen once; the top ten hold 10% to 15%. This clonotype occurred many times. Its antigen is unknown. The sequenced material came from memory T cells sorted from blood. The TCR sequence derives from a woman in her forties or fifties in good health. V and J are TRBV10-3 and TRBJ2-1; possibly TRBD2 for D (6 bases). CDR3 in amino acids: CAMRDPGLPSAEQFF. Here the CDR3 DNA reads TGTGCCATGCGGGATCCGGGACTCCCATCCGCTGAGCAGTTCTTC.